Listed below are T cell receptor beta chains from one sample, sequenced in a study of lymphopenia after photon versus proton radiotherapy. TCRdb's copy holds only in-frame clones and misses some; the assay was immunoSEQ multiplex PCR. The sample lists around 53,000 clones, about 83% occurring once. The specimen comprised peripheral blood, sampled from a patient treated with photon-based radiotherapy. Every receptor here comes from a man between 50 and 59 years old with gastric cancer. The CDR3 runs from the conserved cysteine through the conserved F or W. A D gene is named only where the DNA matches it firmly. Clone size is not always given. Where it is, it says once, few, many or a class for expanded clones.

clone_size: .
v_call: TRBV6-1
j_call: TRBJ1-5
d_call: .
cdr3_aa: CASRLTENSNQPQHF
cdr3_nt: TGTGCCAGCAGACTGACGGAAAATAGCAATCAGCCCCAGCATTTT

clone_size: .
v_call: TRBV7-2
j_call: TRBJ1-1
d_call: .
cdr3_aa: CASSLRGDRMNTEAFF
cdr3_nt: TGTGCCAGCAGCTTGCGGGGGGATCGTATGAACACTGAAGCTTTCTTT

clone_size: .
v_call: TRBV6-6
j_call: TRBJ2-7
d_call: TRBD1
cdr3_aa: CASSHGGQGAGEQYF
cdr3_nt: TGTGCCAGCAGCCACGGGGGACAGGGAGCGGGGGAGCAGTACTTC

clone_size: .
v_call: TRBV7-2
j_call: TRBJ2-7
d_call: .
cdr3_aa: CASSLGRSYEQYF
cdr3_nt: TGTGCCAGCAGCTTAGGGCGATCCTACGAGCAGTACTTC

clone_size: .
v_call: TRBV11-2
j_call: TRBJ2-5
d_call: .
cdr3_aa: CASSLSLKTQYF
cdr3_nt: TGTGCCAGCAGCTTATCTCTGAAGACCCAGTACTTC

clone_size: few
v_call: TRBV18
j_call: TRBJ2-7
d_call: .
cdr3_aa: CASSPVGTEQYF
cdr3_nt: TGTGCCAGCTCACCTGTAGGGACGGAGCAGTACTTC

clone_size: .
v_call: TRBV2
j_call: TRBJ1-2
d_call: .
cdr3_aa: CASSRQDYGYTF
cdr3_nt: TGTGCCAGCAGCAGACAGGACTATGGCTACACCTTC

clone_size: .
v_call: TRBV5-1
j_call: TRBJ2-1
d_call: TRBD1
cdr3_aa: CASRGGQSYNEQFF
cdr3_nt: TGCGCCAGCAGAGGGGGACAGAGTTACAATGAGCAGTTCTTC

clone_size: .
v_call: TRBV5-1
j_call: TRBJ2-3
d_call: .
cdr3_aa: CASGQTGYTDTQYF
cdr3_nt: TGCGCCAGCGGGCAGACAGGCTACACAGATACGCAGTATTTT

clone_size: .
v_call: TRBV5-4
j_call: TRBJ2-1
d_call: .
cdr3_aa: CASSPGDYNEQFF
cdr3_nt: TGTGCCAGCAGTCCGGGGGACTACAATGAGCAGTTCTTC

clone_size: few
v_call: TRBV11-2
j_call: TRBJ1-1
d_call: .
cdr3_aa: CASSFWATEAFF
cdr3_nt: TGTGCCAGCAGCTTCTGGGCCACTGAAGCTTTCTTT

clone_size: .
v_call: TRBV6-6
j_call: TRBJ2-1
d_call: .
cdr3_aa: CASRDYSYNEQFF
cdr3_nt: TGTGCCAGCAGGGACTACTCCTACAATGAGCAGTTCTTC

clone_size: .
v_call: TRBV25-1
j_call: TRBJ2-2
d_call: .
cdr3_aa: CASSVPRQTWAGELFF
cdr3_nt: TGTGCCAGCAGTGTCCCCCGACAGACATGGGCCGGGGAGCTGTTTTTT

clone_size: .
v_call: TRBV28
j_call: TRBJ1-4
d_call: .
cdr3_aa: CASSTGQTTNEKLFF
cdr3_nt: TGTGCCAGCAGTACCGGACAGACAACTAATGAAAAACTGTTTTTT

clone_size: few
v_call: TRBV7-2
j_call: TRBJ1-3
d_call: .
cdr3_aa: CASSSRGSGNTIYF
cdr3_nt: TGTGCCAGCAGCTCCCGGGGCTCTGGAAACACCATATATTTT

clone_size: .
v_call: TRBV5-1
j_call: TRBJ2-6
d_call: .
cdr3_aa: CASSLDRAPGANVLTF
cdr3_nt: TGCGCCAGCAGCTTGGATAGGGCTCCTGGGGCCAACGTCCTGACTTTC

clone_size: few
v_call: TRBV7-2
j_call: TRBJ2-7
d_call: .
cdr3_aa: CASSPRLDEQYF
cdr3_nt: TGTGCCAGCAGCCCCAGGTTAGACGAGCAGTACTTC

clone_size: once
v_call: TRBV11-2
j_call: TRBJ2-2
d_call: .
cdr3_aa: CASSLLMAGIGELFF
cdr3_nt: TGTGCCAGCAGCTTATTGATGGCCGGAATCGGGGAGCTGTTTTTT

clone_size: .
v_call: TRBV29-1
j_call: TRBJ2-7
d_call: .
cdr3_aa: CSATLSTGDPHEQYF
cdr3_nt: TGCAGCGCTACCCTTTCGACGGGAGATCCCCACGAGCAGTACTTC

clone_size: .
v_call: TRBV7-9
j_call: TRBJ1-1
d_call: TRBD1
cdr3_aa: CASSLQDRGEAFF
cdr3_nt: TGTGCCAGCAGCTTACAGGACAGGGGCGAAGCTTTCTTT

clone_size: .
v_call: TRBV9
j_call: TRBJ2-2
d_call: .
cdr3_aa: CASSVTVNTGELFF
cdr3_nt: TGTGCCAGCAGCGTGACAGTGAACACCGGGGAGCTGTTTTTT

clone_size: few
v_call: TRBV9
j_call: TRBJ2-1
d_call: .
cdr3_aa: CASSVDLHDEQFF
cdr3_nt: TGTGCCAGCAGCGTAGACCTTCATGATGAGCAGTTCTTC

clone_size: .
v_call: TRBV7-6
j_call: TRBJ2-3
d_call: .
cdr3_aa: CASSNGPRDTQYF
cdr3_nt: TGTGCCAGCAGCAACGGGCCCAGAGATACGCAGTATTTT

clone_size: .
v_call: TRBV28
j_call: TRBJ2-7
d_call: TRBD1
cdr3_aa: CASSPRGQGANEQYF
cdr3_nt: TGTGCCAGCAGTCCAAGGGGACAGGGGGCGAACGAGCAGTACTTC

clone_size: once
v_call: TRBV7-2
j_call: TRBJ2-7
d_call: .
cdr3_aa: CASSSRQSNIYEQYF
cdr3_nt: TGTGCCAGCAGCTCAAGACAGTCAAACATTTACGAGCAGTACTTC

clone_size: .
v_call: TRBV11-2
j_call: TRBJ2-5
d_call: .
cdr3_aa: CASSSRLVQETQYF
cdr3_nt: TGTGCCAGCAGCTCCAGACTAGTACAAGAGACCCAGTACTTC

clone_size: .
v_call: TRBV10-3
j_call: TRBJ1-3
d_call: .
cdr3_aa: CAISEGPFGVSNTIYF
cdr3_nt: TGTGCCATCAGTGAGGGGCCCTTTGGTGTTTCAAACACCATATATTTT

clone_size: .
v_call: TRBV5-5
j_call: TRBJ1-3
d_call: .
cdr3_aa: CASSVTPSARNTIYF
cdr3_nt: TGTGCCAGCAGCGTGACACCGAGTGCGAGAAACACCATATATTTT

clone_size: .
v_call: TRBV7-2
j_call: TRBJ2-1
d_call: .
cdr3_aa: CASSPGVPSYNEQFF
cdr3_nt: TGTGCCAGCAGCCCCGGGGTTCCCTCCTACAATGAGCAGTTCTTC

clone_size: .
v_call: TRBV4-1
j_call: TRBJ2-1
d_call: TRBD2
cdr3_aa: CASSQGLAGLNEQFF
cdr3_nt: TGCGCCAGCAGCCAAGGATTAGCGGGACTCAATGAGCAGTTCTTC

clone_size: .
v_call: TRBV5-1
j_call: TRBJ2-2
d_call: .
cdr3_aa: CASSLGAPVLGELFF
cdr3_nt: TGCGCCAGCAGCTTGGGGGCCCCGGTCCTCGGGGAGCTGTTTTTT

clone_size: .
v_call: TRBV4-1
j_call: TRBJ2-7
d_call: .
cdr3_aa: CASSQELQYEQYF
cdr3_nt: TGCGCCAGCAGCCAAGAATTACAGTACGAGCAGTACTTC

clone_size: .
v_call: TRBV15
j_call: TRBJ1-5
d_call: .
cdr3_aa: CATSRDRAAQPQHF
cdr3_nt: TGTGCCACCAGCAGAGACCGCGCGGCTCAGCCCCAGCATTTT

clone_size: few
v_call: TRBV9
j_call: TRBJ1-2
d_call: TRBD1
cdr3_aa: CASSHRQGAFYGYTF
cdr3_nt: TGTGCCAGCAGCCACCGACAGGGGGCCTTTTATGGCTACACCTTC

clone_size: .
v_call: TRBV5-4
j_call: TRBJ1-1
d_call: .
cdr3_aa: CASSLVWETEAFF
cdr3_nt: TGTGCCAGCAGCTTGGTGTGGGAGACTGAAGCTTTCTTT

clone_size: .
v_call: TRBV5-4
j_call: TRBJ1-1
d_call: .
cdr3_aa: CASSLGGRDTEAFF
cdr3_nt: TGTGCCAGCAGCTTGGGGGGGCGCGACACTGAAGCTTTCTTT

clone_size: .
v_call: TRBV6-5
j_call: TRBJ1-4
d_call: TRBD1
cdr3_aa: CASSRQGGEKLFF
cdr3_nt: TGTGCCAGCAGCCGACAGGGAGGGGAAAAACTGTTTTTT

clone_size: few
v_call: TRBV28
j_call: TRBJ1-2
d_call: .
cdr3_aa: CASRYGYTF
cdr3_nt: TGTGCCAGCAGGTATGGCTACACCTTC